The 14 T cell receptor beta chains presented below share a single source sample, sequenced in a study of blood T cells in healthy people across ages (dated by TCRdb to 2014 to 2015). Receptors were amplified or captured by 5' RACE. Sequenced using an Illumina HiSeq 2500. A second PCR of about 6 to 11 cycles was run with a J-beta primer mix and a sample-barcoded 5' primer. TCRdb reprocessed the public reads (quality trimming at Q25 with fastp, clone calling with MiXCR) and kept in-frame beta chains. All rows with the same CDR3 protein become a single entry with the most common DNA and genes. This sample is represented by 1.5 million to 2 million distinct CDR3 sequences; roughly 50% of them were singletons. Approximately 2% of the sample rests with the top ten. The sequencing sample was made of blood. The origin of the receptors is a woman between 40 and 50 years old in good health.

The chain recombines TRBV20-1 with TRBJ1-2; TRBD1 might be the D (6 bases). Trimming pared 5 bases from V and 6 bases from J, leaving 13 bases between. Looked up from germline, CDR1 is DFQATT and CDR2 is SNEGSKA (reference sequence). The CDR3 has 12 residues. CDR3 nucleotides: TGCAGTGCTCCGGGACAAACGGATGGCTACACCTTC. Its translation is CSAPGQTDGYTF.

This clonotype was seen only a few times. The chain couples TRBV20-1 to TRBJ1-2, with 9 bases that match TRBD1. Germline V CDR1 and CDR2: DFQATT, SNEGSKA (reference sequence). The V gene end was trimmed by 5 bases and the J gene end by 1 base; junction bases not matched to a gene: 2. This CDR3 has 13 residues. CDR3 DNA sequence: TGCAGTGCTGAGGGACAGGGTAACTATGGCTACACCTTC. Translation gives CSAEGQGNYGYTF.

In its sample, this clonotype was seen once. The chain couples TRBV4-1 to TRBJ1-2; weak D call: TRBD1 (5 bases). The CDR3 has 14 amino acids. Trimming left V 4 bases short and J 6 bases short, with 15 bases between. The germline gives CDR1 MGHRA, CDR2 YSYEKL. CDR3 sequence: CASSPVGQPHGYTF. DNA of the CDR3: TGCGCCAGCAGCCCTGTAGGACAACCCCATGGCTACACCTTC.

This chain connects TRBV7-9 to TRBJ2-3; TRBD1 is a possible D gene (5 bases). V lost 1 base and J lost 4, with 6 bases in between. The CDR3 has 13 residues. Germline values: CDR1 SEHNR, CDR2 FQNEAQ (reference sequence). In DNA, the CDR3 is TGTGCCAGCAGCTTAGAACAGGCAGATACGCAGTATTTT. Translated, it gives CASSLEQADTQYF.

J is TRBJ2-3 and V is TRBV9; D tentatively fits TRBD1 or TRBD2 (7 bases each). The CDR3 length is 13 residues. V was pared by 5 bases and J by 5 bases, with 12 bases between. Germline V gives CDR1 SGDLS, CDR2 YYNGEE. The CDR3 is CASRAGGEDTQYF. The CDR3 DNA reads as TGTGCCAGCAGAGCAGGGGGGGAAGATACGCAGTATTTT.

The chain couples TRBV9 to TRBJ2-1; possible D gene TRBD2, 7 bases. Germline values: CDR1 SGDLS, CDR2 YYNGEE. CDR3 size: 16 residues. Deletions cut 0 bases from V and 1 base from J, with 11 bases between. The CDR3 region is CASSVGGGVSYNEQFF. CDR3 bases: TGTGCCAGCAGCGTAGGAGGGGGGGTGTCCTACAATGAGCAGTTCTTC.

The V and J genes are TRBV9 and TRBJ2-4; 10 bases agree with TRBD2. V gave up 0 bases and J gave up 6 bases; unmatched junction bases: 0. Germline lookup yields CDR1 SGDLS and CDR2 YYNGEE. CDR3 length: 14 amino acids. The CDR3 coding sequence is TGTGCCAGCAGCGTAGGACTAGCGGGAAACATTCAGTACTTC. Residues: CASSVGLAGNIQYF.

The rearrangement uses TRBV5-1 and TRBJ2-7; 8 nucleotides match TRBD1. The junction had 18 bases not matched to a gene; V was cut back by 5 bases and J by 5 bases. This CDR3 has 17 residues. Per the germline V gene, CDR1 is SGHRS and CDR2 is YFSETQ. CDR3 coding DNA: TGCGCCAGCAGAACATATCCCAGACAGGGGACGGTCGACGAGCAGTACTTC. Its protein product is CASRTYPRQGTVDEQYF. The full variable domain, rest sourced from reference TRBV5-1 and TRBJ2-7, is KAGVTQTPRYLIKTRGQQVTLSCSPISGHRSVSWYQQTPGQGLQFLFEYFSETQRNKGNFPGRFSGRQFSNSRSEMNVSTLELGDSALYLCASRTYPRQGTVDEQYFGPGTRLTVT.

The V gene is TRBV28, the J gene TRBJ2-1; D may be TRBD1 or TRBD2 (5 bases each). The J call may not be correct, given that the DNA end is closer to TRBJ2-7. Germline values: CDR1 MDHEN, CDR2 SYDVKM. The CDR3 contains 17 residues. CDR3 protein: CASSSPLPGHLYCEQYF. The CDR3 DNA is TGTGCCAGCAGTTCCCCCCTACCGGGGCATTTATACTGCGAGCAGTACTTC.

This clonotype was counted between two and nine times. The DNA of the CDR3 is TGTGCCAGCAGCCCGTTTAGGGAGCATAGTGGCTACACCTTC. It specifies CASSPFREHSGYTF. The V call is TRBV7-2, the J call TRBJ1-2, with no clear D. CDR1 and CDR2 from the germline V gene are SGHTA and FQGNSA. With 5 bases removed from V and 7 bases from J, the gap between germline ends came to 17 bases. CDR3 length: 14 amino acids.

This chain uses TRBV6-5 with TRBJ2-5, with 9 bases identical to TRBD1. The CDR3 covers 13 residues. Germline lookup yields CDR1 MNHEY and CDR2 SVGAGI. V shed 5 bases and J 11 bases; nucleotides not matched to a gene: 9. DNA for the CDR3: TGTGCCAGCAGTCTCGACAGGGGGGAGGAGCAGTACTTC. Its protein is CASSLDRGEEQYF.

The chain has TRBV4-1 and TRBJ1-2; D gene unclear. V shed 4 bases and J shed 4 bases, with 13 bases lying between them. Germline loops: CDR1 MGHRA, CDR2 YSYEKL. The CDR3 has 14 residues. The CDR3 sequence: CASSRVRAGYGYTF. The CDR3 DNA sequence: TGCGCCAGCAGCCGAGTGCGGGCTGGCTATGGCTACACCTTC.

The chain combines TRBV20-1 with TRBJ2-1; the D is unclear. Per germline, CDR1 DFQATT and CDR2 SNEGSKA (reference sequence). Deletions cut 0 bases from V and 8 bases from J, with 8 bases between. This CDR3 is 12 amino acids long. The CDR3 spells CSARDSSHEQFF. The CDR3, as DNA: TGCAGTGCTAGAGATTCGAGTCATGAGCAGTTCTTC.

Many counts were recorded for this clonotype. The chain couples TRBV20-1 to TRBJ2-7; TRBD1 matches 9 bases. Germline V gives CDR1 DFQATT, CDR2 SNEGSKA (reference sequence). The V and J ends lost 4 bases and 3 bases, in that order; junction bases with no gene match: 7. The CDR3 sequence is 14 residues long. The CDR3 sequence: CSATPRGQGYEQYF. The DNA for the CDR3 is TGCAGTGCTACCCCCCGGGGACAGGGCTACGAGCAGTACTTC.